The 7 T cell receptor beta chains listed next were all sequenced from one sample in a study of CD8 T cells in ankylosing spondylitis. General study points: One TCR beta motif, made up of about 8 highly homologous variants, appeared characteristic of ankylosing spondylitis blood.

The antigens for these receptors are not known. TCRdb recomputed calls from the 5' RACE reads with MiXCR, one row per CDR3 protein. This sample has about 390,000 distinct CDR3 sequences; about a fifth occur once, and the top ten carry around 16%. Sequenced input: blood, either unsorted or a sorted T cell fraction (not recorded which). The receptor set was obtained from a male donor with ankylosing spondylitis.

The V and J genes are TRBV24-1 and TRBJ2-2; D is ambiguous. Trimming shortened V by 1 base and J by 0 bases, and 11 bases separated the two germline ends. This CDR3 contains 17 residues. CDR1 is KGHDR, CDR2 SFDVKD, per germline. The CDR3 sequence: CATSDFLLGANTGELFF. Here the CDR3 DNA reads TGTGCCACCAGTGATTTTCTTCTTGGAGCGAACACCGGGGAGCTGTTTTTT.

The V and J genes are TRBV2 and TRBJ2-5; D is unclear. CDR1 and CDR2 from the germline V gene are SNHLY and FYNNEI. This CDR3 region has 11 residues. Trimming took 5 bases from V and 9 from J, leaving 10 bases between them. CDR3 sequence (DNA): TGTGCCAGCAGTTCGTCTCTCCCCCAGTACTTC. Its protein product is CASSSSLPQYF.

This clonotype was detected only a few times. The rearrangement uses TRBV7-9 and TRBJ2-1; D is perhaps TRBD1 (6 bases). V lost 5 bases, J lost 7 bases, and 9 bases lay in between. The CDR3 runs 12 residues. Germline V gene data show CDR1 as SEHNR and CDR2 as FQNEAQ (reference sequence). CDR3 in DNA: TGTGCCAGCAGCATCCAGGGGAATGAGCAGTTCTTC. Protein sequence: CASSIQGNEQFF.

This clonotype occurred a few times. The V gene is TRBV20-1, the J gene TRBJ2-1, with TRBD2 matching over 14 bases. This CDR3 region has 17 residues. Germline CDR1 reads DFQATT; CDR2 reads SNEGSKA (reference sequence). V was clipped by 5 bases and J by 0 bases; unmatched bases: 6. CDR3: CSARTGLAGDSYNEQFF. In DNA form, the CDR3 reads TGCAGTGCTCGAACGGGACTAGCGGGAGACTCCTACAATGAGCAGTTCTTC.

This chain uses TRBV6-1 with TRBJ2-6, with D unresolved. The germline V gene has CDR1 MNHNS and CDR2 SASEGT. The CDR3 is 15 amino acids. V was trimmed by 6 bases and J by 0 bases, leaving 9 bases between them. CDR3 amino acids: CASSWPLSGANVLTF. The CDR3 DNA sequence: TGTGCCAGCAGCTGGCCCCTCTCTGGGGCCAACGTCCTGACTTTC.

The rearrangement uses TRBV6-1 and TRBJ2-7; 7 bases are a match to TRBD1. Germline CDR1 is MNHNS and CDR2 is SASEGT. The CDR3 extends over 14 amino acids. Trimming cost V 6 bases and J 4 bases; bases outside gene matches: 9. Here the CDR3 DNA reads TGTGCCAGCAGCCGGACAGGTACCCTTTACGAGCAGTACTTC. Protein: CASSRTGTLYEQYF.

The V and J genes are TRBV5-1 and TRBJ2-1, with D possibly TRBD1 on 5 matching bases. This CDR3 comprises 12 residues. Per germline, CDR1 SGHRS and CDR2 YFSETQ. V gave up 0 bases and J gave up 15 bases, with 13 bases separating them. The CDR3 is CASSLGQGQPFF. CDR3 DNA sequence: TGCGCCAGCAGCTTGGGCCAGGGTCAACCGTTCTTC.